What follows are 27 T cell receptor beta chains derived from one specimen sequenced in a study of blood T cell repertoires in COVID-19. Some clones are missing from TCRdb's copy, which holds only in-frame ones; the method was immunoSEQ multiplex PCR. The data show around 30,000 clones, with 65% to 90% seen just once and 17% held by the top ten. Sequenced: peripheral blood. Receptors originate from an older woman with active COVID-19.

V is TRBV2 and J is TRBJ1-1; the D is unclear. Germline CDR1 reads SNHLY; CDR2 reads FYNNEI. V dropped 7 bases and J dropped 7 bases, with 16 bases sitting between them. The CDR3 consists of 13 residues. CDR3 nucleotide sequence: TGTGCCAGCAAAGGTTTATGGGCAGGTGAAGCTTTCTTT. Amino acids: CASKGLWAGEAFF.

This sequence joins TRBV28 and TRBJ1-1; D is unresolved. The germline V and J ends were trimmed by 9 bases and 1 base, with 6 bases remaining between them. Germline loops: CDR1 MDHEN, CDR2 SYDVKM. This CDR3 comprises 11 residues. CDR3 sequence (DNA): TGTGCCAGAACAGCGAACACTGAAGCTTTCTTT. The encoded protein is CARTANTEAFF.

The rearrangement uses TRBV14 and TRBJ2-7, with D unclear. Trimming removed 0 bases from V and 2 bases from J, with 11 bases in between. Germline loops: CDR1 SGHDN, CDR2 FVKESK. The CDR3 sequence is 15 residues long. This CDR3 is CASSQDTHRTYEQYF. CDR3 coding DNA: TGTGCCAGCAGCCAAGATACCCACAGAACCTACGAGCAGTACTTC.

This clone was seen just once. The chain joins TRBV7-2 to TRBJ1-2; the D gene is possibly TRBD1 (6 bases). The CDR3 is made up of 15 amino acids. V lost 2 bases to trimming and J lost 8 bases, with 18 bases between them. Germline loops: CDR1 SGHTA, CDR2 FQGNSA. CDR3 residues: CASSLSWGQGSGYTF. CDR3 sequence (DNA): TGTGCCAGCAGCTTATCCTGGGGGCAGGGAAGCGGCTACACCTTC.

The chain employs TRBV27 and TRBJ2-3; 9 bases match TRBD2. Germline CDR1 is MNHEY and CDR2 is SMNVEV (reference sequence). The ends lost 3 bases at V and 2 bases at J; junction bases unmatched: 9. The CDR3 extends over 17 amino acids. CDR3: CASSFRLAGSYTDTQYF. CDR3 coding DNA: TGTGCCAGCAGTTTTAGGCTAGCGGGGAGCTACACAGATACGCAGTATTTT.

This clone occurred once. V gene TRBV6-1 combines with J gene TRBJ1-5, with D possibly being TRBD1 (6 bases). The CDR3 contains 15 residues. V lost 0 bases and J lost 7, with 13 bases in between. Germline loops: CDR1 MNHNS, CDR2 SASEGT. CDR3 amino acids: CASSEALGGQQPQHF. As DNA, the CDR3 is TGTGCCAGCAGTGAAGCGTTGGGGGGGCAGCAGCCCCAGCATTTT.

This rearrangement joins TRBV28 to TRBJ2-1; D uncertain. The CDR3 consists of 14 residues. Germline V lookup: CDR1 MDHEN, CDR2 SYDVKM. Trimming took off 2 bases at V and 5 bases at J, with 10 bases between the two ends. CDR3 amino acids: CASSLGYYNNEQFF. CDR3 bases: TGTGCCAGCAGTTTAGGGTACTACAACAATGAGCAGTTCTTC.

The rearrangement joins TRBV7-2 to TRBJ2-1; 8 bases are shared with TRBD2. Germline lookup yields CDR1 SGHTA and CDR2 FQGNSA. This CDR3 region has 16 residues. V trimming: 7 bases; J trimming: 8 bases; junction bases outside the gene matches: 16. The CDR3 is CASTPPGTRAYDEQFF. DNA of the CDR3: TGTGCCAGCACCCCACCCGGGACTAGAGCATACGATGAGCAGTTCTTC. Together with reference TRBV7-2 and TRBJ2-1, the CDR3 gives the full variable domain: GAGVSQSPSNKVTEKGKDVELRCDPISGHTALYWYRQSLGQGLEFLIYFQGNSAPDKSGLPSDRFSAERTGGSVSTLTIQRTQQEDSAVYLCASTPPGTRAYDEQFFGPGTRLTVL.

The chain employs TRBV9 and TRBJ2-3; no clear D. Trimming left V 4 bases short and J 4 bases short, with 10 bases between. This CDR3 region has 13 residues. Germline CDR1 and CDR2: SGDLS and YYNGEE. DNA for the CDR3: TGTGCCAGCAGCTCTCCCCCGGCAGATACGCAGTATTTT. It specifies CASSSPPADTQYF.

The V call is TRBV30, the J call TRBJ2-7; maybe TRBD1 (5 bases). Per the germline V gene, CDR1 is GTSNPN and CDR2 is SVGIG (reference sequence). Trimming left V 2 bases short and J 5 bases short, with 13 bases between. CDR3 length: 13 amino acids. Here the CDR3 reads CAWSRQGRNEQYF. Here the CDR3 DNA reads TGTGCCTGGAGTCGCCAGGGTCGAAACGAGCAGTACTTC.

This chain uses TRBV5-1 with TRBJ1-2, with a weak D call TRBD1 (6 bases). With 1 base removed from V and 5 bases from J, the gap between germline ends came to 9 bases. The CDR3 is 13 residues long. Germline V CDR1 and CDR2: SGHRS, YFSETQ. In DNA form, the CDR3 reads TGCGCCAGCAGCTTGCGGGGGGCTTATGGCTACACCTTC. This translates into CASSLRGAYGYTF.

The chain combines TRBV19 with TRBJ1-5, with D possibly TRBD1 on 6 matching bases. Per germline, CDR1 LNHDA and CDR2 SQIVND (reference sequence). The germline V and J ends were trimmed by 5 bases and 2 bases, with 13 bases remaining between them. The CDR3 totals 15 residues. Written as DNA, the CDR3 is TGTGCCAGTAGTCCCAGGGGATCGGGCAATCAGCCCCAGCATTTT. This encodes CASSPRGSGNQPQHF.

The chain recombines TRBV12-3 or TRBV12-4 with TRBJ1-1; 9 positions match TRBD1. The CDR3 is made up of 13 amino acids. V dropped 6 bases and J dropped 4; count of bases not matched to a gene: 3. In DNA form, the CDR3 reads TGTGCCAGCAGCGGACAGGGGCGCACTGAAGCTTTCTTT. Encoded protein: CASSGQGRTEAFF.

The chain joins TRBV2 to TRBJ1-6; D not resolved. The germline V and J ends were trimmed by 5 bases and 9 bases, with 14 bases remaining between them. Germline loops: CDR1 SNHLY, CDR2 FYNNEI. The CDR3 is 14 residues long. As DNA, the CDR3 is TGTGCCAGCAGTAAAGGTGGGAGTGGTTCACCCCTCCACTTT. Translation gives CASSKGGSGSPLHF.

The CDR3 nucleotides read TGTGCCAGCAGCGTAGGATATAGCGGGGGCCCCGCCCAAGAGACCCAGTACTTC. Translating gives CASSVGYSGGPAQETQYF. The V call is TRBV9, the J call TRBJ2-5; TRBD2 matches at 9 bases. CDR3 size: 18 residues. V trimming: 0 bases; J trimming: 1 base; junction bases outside the gene matches: 10. Per the germline V gene, CDR1 is SGDLS and CDR2 is YYNGEE.

This clone was seen once. This sequence joins TRBV15 and TRBJ2-6; 12 nucleotides line up with TRBD1. Trimming took 4 bases from V and 0 from J; bases not matched to a gene: 10. From germline, CDR1 is LNHNV and CDR2 YYDKDF (reference sequence). The CDR3 totals 20 residues. The CDR3 nucleotides are TGTGCCACCAGCACTGTAGTCCCGGGACAGGGGGCCTCTGGGGCCAACGTCCTGACTTTC. Protein product: CATSTVVPGQGASGANVLTF.

CDR3 nucleotides: TGTGCCAGTGGAGGACTAGCGGGGGGGTTTAAGAGCTCCTACAATGAGCAGTTCTTC. Amino acid sequence: CASGGLAGGFKSSYNEQFF. The V gene is TRBV19, the J gene TRBJ2-1; 15 positions agree with TRBD2. The CDR3 consists of 19 residues. CDR1 and CDR2 (germline): LNHDA, SQIVND (reference sequence). The V gene end was trimmed by 8 bases and the J gene end by 0 bases; junction bases not matched to a gene: 11.

The genes are TRBV28 and TRBJ2-5; 10 bases fit TRBD2. CDR1 and CDR2 from the germline V gene are MDHEN and SYDVKM. The CDR3 extends over 12 amino acids. Losses at the gene ends were 6 bases for V and 9 bases for J; bases not matched to a gene: 4. In DNA, the CDR3 is TGTGCCAGCAGGGGGACTAGCGTGGCCCAGTACTTC. This gives the protein CASRGTSVAQYF.

The rearrangement joins TRBV18 to TRBJ2-5; TRBD1 matches 10 bases. Germline V gene lookup returns CDR1 KGHSH and CDR2 LQKENI. J was trimmed by 7 bases and V by 3 bases; bases with no gene match: 5. The CDR3 extends over 14 amino acids. The CDR3 nucleotides are TGTGCCAGCTCACCGGACAGGGGGATCGTGACCCAGTACTTC. Translated: CASSPDRGIVTQYF.

V gene TRBV19 combines with J gene TRBJ2-7; 8 bases fit TRBD2. The V and J ends lost 5 bases and 2 bases, in that order; junction bases with no gene match: 5. This CDR3 spans 14 amino acids. Germline V CDR1 and CDR2: LNHDA, SQIVND (reference sequence). This CDR3 reads CASSVAGGPYEQYF. The CDR3 coding sequence is TGTGCCAGTAGTGTCGCGGGGGGACCCTACGAGCAGTACTTC.

The V gene is TRBV11-3, the J gene TRBJ2-5; perhaps TRBD2 as D (6 bases). Germline V gene sequence: CDR1 SGHNT, CDR2 YENEEA. The CDR3 runs to 14 residues. Trimming cost V 4 bases and J 5 bases, with 14 bases left between them. CDR3 DNA sequence: TGTGCCAGCAGCTCAACTAGCAACAGGGAGACCCAGTACTTC. Its translation is CASSSTSNRETQYF.

This chain uses TRBV5-1 with TRBJ2-1; 7 bases match TRBD2. The V and J ends lost 4 bases and 4 bases, in that order; junction bases with no gene match: 8. Germline CDR1 reads SGHRS; CDR2 reads YFSETQ. The CDR3 runs to 15 residues. As DNA, the CDR3 is TGCGCCAGCAGCCCCGGCGGGAGTGGGTACAATGAGCAGTTCTTC. Translating it yields CASSPGGSGYNEQFF.

This clone was seen a few times. CDR3 sequence reads: CASSSPYGYEQYF. CDR3 nucleotide sequence: TGCGCCAGCAGCTCCCCATACGGCTACGAGCAGTACTTC. The chain links TRBV4-1 to TRBJ2-7; D is ambiguous. Germline values: CDR1 MGHRA, CDR2 YSYEKL. The V and J ends lost 5 bases and 3 bases respectively, with 11 bases between them. The CDR3 contains 13 residues.

The gene calls are TRBV28 and TRBJ2-2; 10 positions match TRBD1. V lost 6 bases and J lost 4; bases outside the gene matches: 8. CDR1 and CDR2 from the germline V gene are MDHEN and SYDVKM. The CDR3 has 16 residues. CDR3 DNA: TGTGCCAGCAGCAAGACAGGGGGCAGGAGCACCGGGGAGCTGTTTTTT. The encoded protein is CASSKTGGRSTGELFF.

The chain is built from TRBV7-3 and TRBJ2-3, with a possible D match to TRBD1 (6 bases). Trimming removed 5 bases at V and 0 bases at J, with 6 bases between. Germline values: CDR1 SGHTA, CDR2 FQGTGA. The CDR3 runs to 13 residues. CDR3 loop: CASSDRSTDTQYF. Written as DNA, the CDR3 is TGTGCCAGCAGCGACAGGAGCACAGATACGCAGTATTTT.

CDR3 amino acids: CASSQDWGGGAETQYF. CDR3 in DNA: TGCGCCAGCAGCCAAGATTGGGGCGGGGGGGCCGAGACCCAGTACTTC. J is TRBJ2-5 and V is TRBV4-1; 9 bases are a match to TRBD2. The V and J ends lost 0 bases and 5 bases, in that order; junction bases with no gene match: 7. The CDR3 totals 16 residues. Germline lookup yields CDR1 MGHRA and CDR2 YSYEKL.

The chain has TRBV24-1 and TRBJ2-3, with TRBD1 identical over 7 bases. There are 14 residues in the CDR3. Germline loops: CDR1 KGHDR, CDR2 SFDVKD. The V gene end was trimmed by 9 bases and the J gene end by 3 bases; junction bases not matched to a gene: 8. For the CDR3, the DNA is TGTGCCACCTCCTTCGGGACAGTTACAGATACGCAGTATTTT. This gives the protein CATSFGTVTDTQYF.